The rows below give T cell receptor beta chains drawn from one sample of a study of blood T cell repertoires in COVID-19. Method: immunoSEQ multiplex PCR; TCRdb's copy keeps in-frame clones and lacks some. The sample records about 210,000 clones, around four fifths being singletons. Input material: peripheral blood. These receptor sequences come from an older woman with COVID-19, enrolled during active disease. The CDR3 runs from the conserved cysteine through the conserved F or W. The D gene is left open where the match is weak. Part of the rows lack a size; the others show once, few, many or a class for expanded clones.

. | TRBD1 | 11 | TRBJ2-1 | TRBV28 | CASGNYRGQFF | TGTGCCAGCGGTAATTACAGGGGGCAGTTCTTC
. | TRBD2 | 16 | TRBJ2-1 | TRBV7-3 | CASSQIAGGPSNEQFF | TGTGCCAGCAGCCAAATAGCGGGAGGGCCGAGTAATGAGCAGTTCTTC
. | . | 14 | TRBJ2-3 | TRBV3-1/TRBV3-2 | CASRPSTSTDTQYF | TGTGCCAGCAGACCTTCTACTAGCACAGATACGCAGTATTTT
. | TRBD1 | 13 | TRBJ1-1 | TRBV6-5 | CAGSQGANTEAFF | TGTGCCGGTTCACAGGGGGCGAACACTGAAGCTTTCTTT
. | . | 16 | TRBJ1-1 | TRBV7-9 | CASSPKGGLENTEAFF | TGTGCCAGCAGCCCTAAAGGCGGGTTGGAGAACACTGAAGCTTTCTTT
many | . | 13 | TRBJ1-6 | TRBV30 | CACRGEYNSPLHF | TGTGCCTGCAGGGGAGAATATAATTCACCCCTCCACTTT
. | . | 14 | TRBJ1-1 | TRBV29-1 | CSVARVLMNTEAFF | TGCAGCGTTGCCCGGGTACTCATGAACACTGAAGCTTTCTTT
. | TRBD1 | 14 | TRBJ1-6 | TRBV18 | CASSQDRGIVPLHF | TGTGCCAGCTCACAGGACAGGGGGATAGTCCCCCTCCACTTT
. | . | 15 | TRBJ1-1 | TRBV5-4 | CASSLKASRGTEAFF | TGTGCCAGCAGCTTGAAAGCGAGCCGAGGCACTGAAGCTTTCTTT
few | TRBD2 | 14 | TRBJ2-7 | TRBV5-1 | CASSLRTSQPEQYF | TGCGCCAGCAGCCTCCGGACTAGCCAACCTGAGCAGTACTTC
. | TRBD1 | 13 | TRBJ1-5 | TRBV10-3 | CAISPQGAQPQHF | TGTGCCATCAGTCCACAGGGGGCTCAGCCCCAGCATTTT
. | . | 14 | TRBJ1-4 | TRBV11-2 | CASSLGGLSEKLFF | TGTGCCAGCAGCTTAGGAGGGTTAAGTGAAAAACTGTTTTTT
. | TRBD1 | 15 | TRBJ1-6 | TRBV18 | CASSPAEGANSPLHF | TGTGCCAGCTCACCGGCCGAGGGGGCGAATTCACCCCTCCACTTT
. | . | 13 | TRBJ1-4 | TRBV28 | CASSLRGNEKLFF | TGTGCCAGCAGTTTGCGAGGGAATGAAAAACTGTTTTTT
. | . | 15 | TRBJ1-1 | TRBV2 | CASSYVPTVNTEAFF | TGTGCCAGCAGTTACGTGCCGACAGTCAACACTGAAGCTTTCTTT
. | . | 14 | TRBJ2-7 | TRBV6-5 | CASSTTFGGLGEYF | TGTGCCAGCAGCACCACCTTTGGGGGCCTAGGGGAATACTTC
. | TRBD2 | 15 | TRBJ2-7 | TRBV24-1 | CATSHLAGGKYEQYF | TGTGCCACCAGTCATCTAGCGGGAGGTAAATACGAGCAGTACTTC
. | TRBD2 | 17 | TRBJ2-3 | TRBV7-9 | CASSLGLAGEHTDTQYF | TGTGCCAGCAGCTTGGGACTAGCGGGGGAACACACAGATACGCAGTATTTT
few | . | 15 | TRBJ1-5 | TRBV2 | CASMGGGDRNQPQHF | TGTGCCAGCATGGGTGGCGGGGATCGGAATCAGCCCCAGCATTTT
few | . | 15 | TRBJ1-2 | TRBV6-2/TRBV6-3 | CASSYPRGGNYGYTF | TGTGCCAGCAGTTACCCCAGGGGTGGTAACTATGGCTACACCTTC
. | . | 17 | TRBJ2-6 | TRBV19 | CASSPQQGLPGANVLTF | TGTGCCAGTAGTCCACAACAGGGTTTGCCTGGGGCCAACGTCCTGACTTTC
few | . | 13 | TRBJ1-2 | TRBV19 | CASSQQIQGGYTF | TGTGCCAGTAGCCAACAAATCCAGGGGGGCTACACCTTC
few | TRBD1 | 15 | TRBJ1-2 | TRBV28 | CASSLLSQGDYGYTF | TGTGCCAGCAGTTTATTGTCCCAGGGGGACTATGGCTACACCTTC
few | . | 13 | TRBJ1-1 | TRBV18 | CASCFIRDSEAFF | TGTGCCAGCTGCTTCATCAGGGACTCTGAAGCTTTCTTT
. | TRBD1 | 14 | TRBJ1-5 | TRBV30 | CAWSKDRGVQPQHF | TGTGCCTGGAGTAAGGACAGGGGGGTTCAGCCCCAGCATTTT
. | TRBD2 | 14 | TRBJ2-1 | TRBV5-1 | CASMETAGGNEQFF | TGCGCCAGCATGGAGACAGCGGGGGGCAATGAGCAGTTCTTC
. | TRBD1 | 15 | TRBJ2-5 | TRBV5-5 | CASSLGPGGAETQYF | TGTGCCAGCAGCTTGGGTCCAGGGGGCGCGGAGACCCAGTACTTC
. | . | 15 | TRBJ1-1 | TRBV6-1 | CASREDQGGDTEAFF | TGTGCCAGCAGGGAAGACCAAGGAGGGGACACTGAAGCTTTCTTT
. | . | 13 | TRBJ1-1 | TRBV18 | CASSPIEAARGFF | TGTGCCAGCTCCCCGATTGAGGCCGCTAGGGGTTTCTTT